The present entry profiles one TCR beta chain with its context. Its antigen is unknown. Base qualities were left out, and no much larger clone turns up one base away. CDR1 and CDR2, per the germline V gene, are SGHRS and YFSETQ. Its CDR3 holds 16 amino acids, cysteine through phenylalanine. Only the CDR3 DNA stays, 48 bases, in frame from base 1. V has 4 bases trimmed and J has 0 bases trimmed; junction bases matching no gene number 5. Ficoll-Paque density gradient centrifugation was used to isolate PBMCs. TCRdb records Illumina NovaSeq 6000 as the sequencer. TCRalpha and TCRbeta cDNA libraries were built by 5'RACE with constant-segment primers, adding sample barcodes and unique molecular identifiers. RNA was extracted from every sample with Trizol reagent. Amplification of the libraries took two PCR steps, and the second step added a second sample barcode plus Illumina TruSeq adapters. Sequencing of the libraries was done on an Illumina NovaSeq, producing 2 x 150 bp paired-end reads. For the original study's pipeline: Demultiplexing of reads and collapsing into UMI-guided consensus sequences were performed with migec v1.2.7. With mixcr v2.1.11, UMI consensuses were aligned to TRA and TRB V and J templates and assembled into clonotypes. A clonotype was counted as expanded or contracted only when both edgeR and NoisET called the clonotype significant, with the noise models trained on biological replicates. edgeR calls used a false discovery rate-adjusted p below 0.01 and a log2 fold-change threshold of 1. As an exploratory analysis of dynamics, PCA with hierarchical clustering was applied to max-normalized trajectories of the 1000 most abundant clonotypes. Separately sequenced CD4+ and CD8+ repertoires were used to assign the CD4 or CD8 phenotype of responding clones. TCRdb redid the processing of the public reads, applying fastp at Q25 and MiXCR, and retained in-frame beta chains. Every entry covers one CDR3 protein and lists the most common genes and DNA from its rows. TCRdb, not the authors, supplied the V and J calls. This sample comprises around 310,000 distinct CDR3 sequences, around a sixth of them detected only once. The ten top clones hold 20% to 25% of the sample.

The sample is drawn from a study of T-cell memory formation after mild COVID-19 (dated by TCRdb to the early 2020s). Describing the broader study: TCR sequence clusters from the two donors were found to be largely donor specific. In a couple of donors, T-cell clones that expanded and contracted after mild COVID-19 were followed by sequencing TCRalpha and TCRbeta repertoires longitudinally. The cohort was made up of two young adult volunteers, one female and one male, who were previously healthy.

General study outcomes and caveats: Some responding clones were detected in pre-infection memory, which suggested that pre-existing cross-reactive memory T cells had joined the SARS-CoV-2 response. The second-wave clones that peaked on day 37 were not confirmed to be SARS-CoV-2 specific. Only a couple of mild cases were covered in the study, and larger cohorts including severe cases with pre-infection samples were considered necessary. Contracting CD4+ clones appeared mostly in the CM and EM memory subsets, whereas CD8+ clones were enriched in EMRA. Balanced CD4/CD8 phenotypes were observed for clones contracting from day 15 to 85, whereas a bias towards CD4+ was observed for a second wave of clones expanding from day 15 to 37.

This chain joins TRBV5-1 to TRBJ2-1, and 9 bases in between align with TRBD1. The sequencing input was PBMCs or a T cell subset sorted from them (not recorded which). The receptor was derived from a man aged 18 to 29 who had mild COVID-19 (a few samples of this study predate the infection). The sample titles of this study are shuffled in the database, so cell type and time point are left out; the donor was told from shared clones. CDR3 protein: CASSTGQGSSYNEQFF. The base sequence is TGCGCCAGCAGCACGGGACAGGGTAGCTCCTACAATGAGCAGTTCTTC.